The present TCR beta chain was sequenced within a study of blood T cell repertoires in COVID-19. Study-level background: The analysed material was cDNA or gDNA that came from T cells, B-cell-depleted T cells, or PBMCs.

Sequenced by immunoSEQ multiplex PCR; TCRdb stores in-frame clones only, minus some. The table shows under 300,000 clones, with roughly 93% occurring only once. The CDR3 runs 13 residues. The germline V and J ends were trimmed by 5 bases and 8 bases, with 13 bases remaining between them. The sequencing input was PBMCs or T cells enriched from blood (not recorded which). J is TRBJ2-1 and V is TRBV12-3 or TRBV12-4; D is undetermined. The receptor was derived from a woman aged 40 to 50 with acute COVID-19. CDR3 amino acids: CASSRNLDDEQFF. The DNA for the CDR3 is TGTGCCAGCAGTCGAAATCTAGACGATGAGCAGTTCTTC.